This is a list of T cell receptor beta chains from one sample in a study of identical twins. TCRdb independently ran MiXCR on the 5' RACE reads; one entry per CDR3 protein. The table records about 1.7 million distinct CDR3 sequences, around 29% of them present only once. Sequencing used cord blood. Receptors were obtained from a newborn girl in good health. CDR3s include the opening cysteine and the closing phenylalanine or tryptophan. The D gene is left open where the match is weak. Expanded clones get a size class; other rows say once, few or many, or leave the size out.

DNA: TGTGCCAGCAGTTACCGACTAGCGGGGGGGCTCAGCTCCTACAATGAGCAGTACTTC
CDR3: CASSYRLAGGLSSYNEQYF
size: -
V: TRBV6-2/TRBV6-3
J: TRBJ2-5
D: TRBD2

DNA: TGTGCCAGCAGTTTTGGGGGGAACCTTAAAAACATTCAGTACTTC
CDR3: CASSFGGNLKNIQYF
size: many
V: TRBV12-3/TRBV12-4
J: TRBJ2-4
D: -

DNA: TGTGCCAGCGTCCGGGACATAAACACTGGAGCTTTCTTT
CDR3: CASVRDINTGAFF
size: -
V: TRBV2
J: TRBJ1-1
D: -

DNA: TGTGCCAGCAGTCCCCCGGCGCTTAGCTCCTATAATTCACCCCTCCACTTT
CDR3: CASSPPALSSYNSPLHF
size: -
V: TRBV28
J: TRBJ1-6
D: -

DNA: TGCAGTGCCTCACCCACTCAGCAGTTCTTC
CDR3: CSASPTQQFF
size: -
V: TRBV20-1
J: TRBJ2-1
D: -

DNA: TGCGCCAGCAGCCAAGATAAGGTCTTGAAACAGGGGGGTTACGAGCAGTACTTC
CDR3: CASSQDKVLKQGGYEQYF
size: few
V: TRBV4-1
J: TRBJ2-7
D: TRBD1

DNA: TGTGCCAGCAGTTTAGTGATCGGGCAGTATTTT
CDR3: CASSLVIGQYF
size: few
V: TRBV12-3/TRBV12-4
J: TRBJ2-3
D: -

DNA: TGCAGTGCTAAACTAGCGGGAGTCAATGAGCAGTACTTC
CDR3: CSAKLAGVNEQYF
size: once
V: TRBV20-1
J: TRBJ2-7
D: TRBD2

DNA: TGCAGTGGAGGACAGGGGCGCTACTCAGATACGCAGTATTTT
CDR3: CSGGQGRYSDTQYF
size: few
V: TRBV20-1
J: TRBJ2-3
D: TRBD1

DNA: TGTGCCAGCAGTTCCCCGACTAGGGCACGGAATGAGCAGTACTTC
CDR3: CASSSPTRARNEQYF
size: few
V: TRBV12-3/TRBV12-4
J: TRBJ2-5
D: -

DNA: TGTGCCAGCAGTCCATCCAGCTCCTATAATTCACCCCTCCACTTT
CDR3: CASSPSSSYNSPLHF
size: many
V: TRBV27
J: TRBJ1-6
D: -

DNA: TGTGCCAGCAGTAAGAGCAGGTTGTCCTACAATGAGCAGTTCTTC
CDR3: CASSKSRLSYNEQFF
size: -
V: TRBV27
J: TRBJ2-1
D: -

DNA: TGCGCCAGCAGCTTGGGGACCAGGTCCTTCTATGGCTACACCTTC
CDR3: CASSLGTRSFYGYTF
size: many
V: TRBV5-1
J: TRBJ1-2
D: -

DNA: TGTGCCAGCAGACCGGGACAGGCAATCTACGAGCAGTACTTC
CDR3: CASRPGQAIYEQYF
size: few
V: TRBV28
J: TRBJ2-7
D: TRBD1

DNA: TGCGCCAGCAGCTTGACCAGACAGGGTGGAAAACTGTTTTTT
CDR3: CASSLTRQGGKLFF
size: -
V: TRBV5-1
J: TRBJ1-4
D: TRBD1

DNA: TGTGCCAGCAGCTTCATACTAGCGGTTTACAATGAGCAGTACTTC
CDR3: CASSFILAVYNEQYF
size: -
V: TRBV11-1
J: TRBJ2-7
D: TRBD2

DNA: TGCGCCAGCAGGGTCCCTGGACGGACTTATGGCTACACCTTC
CDR3: CASRVPGRTYGYTF
size: -
V: TRBV5-1
J: TRBJ1-2
D: -

DNA: TGCGCCAGCAGCTCCTCCGGGACCCCTATAAACAATGAGCAGTACTTC
CDR3: CASSSSGTPINNEQYF
size: -
V: TRBV5-1
J: TRBJ2-5
D: -

DNA: TGTGCCAGCAGCGATACCCCGGGGGCCAGCTCCTACGAGCAGTACTTC
CDR3: CASSDTPGASSYEQYF
size: few
V: TRBV27
J: TRBJ2-7
D: -

DNA: TGTGCCAGCAGTTTAGCCGACCCGGGGGAAAAACTGTTTTTT
CDR3: CASSLADPGEKLFF
size: few
V: TRBV27
J: TRBJ1-4
D: -

DNA: TGTGCCAGCAGCCAAATGGGGACTAGCGGATTCTACGAGCAGTACTTC
CDR3: CASSQMGTSGFYEQYF
size: -
V: TRBV4-2
J: TRBJ2-7
D: TRBD2

DNA: TGCAGCGTGGGTAGCGGGGGAAACAATGAGCAGTTCTTC
CDR3: CSVGSGGNNEQFF
size: -
V: TRBV29-1
J: TRBJ2-1
D: TRBD2

DNA: TGTGCCAGCAGCTTATGGGACGTTGCCTACAATGAGCAGTTCTTC
CDR3: CASSLWDVAYNEQFF
size: -
V: TRBV7-2
J: TRBJ2-1
D: -

DNA: TGTGCCAGCTCACCGGACAGCTCCTACGAGCTGTACTTC
CDR3: CASSPDSSYELYF
size: -
V: TRBV18
J: TRBJ2-7
D: -

DNA: TGCGCCAGCAGCTTCGGGGAGGTACAAGAGACCCAGTACTTC
CDR3: CASSFGEVQETQYF
size: many
V: TRBV5-1
J: TRBJ2-5
D: -

DNA: TGTGCCAGCAGCCAAGATCCGGGTTTTGGAGAGACCCAGTACTTC
CDR3: CASSQDPGFGETQYF
size: few
V: TRBV3-1
J: TRBJ2-5
D: -

DNA: TGTGCCAGCTCACCAAGCACGGGCACAGATACGCAGTATTTT
CDR3: CASSPSTGTDTQYF
size: -
V: TRBV18
J: TRBJ2-3
D: -